This entry describes one T cell receptor beta chain. There are a few counts of this clonotype. Its antigen remains unidentified. No much larger clone is present one base from it, and per-base qualities are unavailable. Based on the germline V gene (reference sequence), the CDR1 and CDR2 sequences are SEHNR and FQNEAQ. The germline V end is reduced by 1 base and the J end by 5 bases; junction bases left unmatched: 3. Counted from cysteine to phenylalanine, this CDR3 has 15 amino acids. The kept DNA is CDR3 alone, 45 bases in frame from the first base. The data derive from a study of naive and memory T cell subsets (dated by TCRdb to about 2017). Some background on the complete study: The figure summarizing the skin biopsy and whole blood samples listed about ten blood donors, 7 tuberculin skin test biopsies and 3 saline control biopsies. As previously described, skin biopsies were taken from tuberculin skin test sites or from saline-injected control sites and processed for RNA extraction. PCR2 was typically a SYBR Green qPCR stopped at a set threshold; low-input samples could instead use end-point PCR (about 6 cycles).

Study-wide findings and limitations: The paper did not give details of skin biopsy collection and RNA processing, instead referencing earlier studies for those details. TCR sequences were reportedly obtained from both types of skin biopsy, with many more TCRs found at tuberculin skin test sites. The potential sensitivity of the RNA-based method to TCR transcript changes with T cell activation and differentiation was acknowledged. Higher TCR numbers at tuberculin skin test sites were interpreted as T cell infiltration of a delayed type IV hypersensitivity reaction.

Library preparation employed UMI-ligation and nested PCR. The ligated cDNA was amplified in four rounds of PCR with nested alpha and beta constant region primers together with the SP2 primer. For the blood and skin samples, TCR RNA was reverse transcribed with SuperScript IV using primers for the alpha and beta constant regions. An oligonucleotide carrying the Illumina SP2 primer and a UMI was ligated to the cDNA 3' end using T4 RNA ligase 1. The 12-nucleotide UMI was composed of two random hexamers separated by an eight-base spacer, which was included to prevent hairpin formation. From the second PCR onward, the TCR alpha and beta chain libraries were handled separately, and dual indexing was used for multiplexing. After pooling, the indexed libraries were analyzed by capillary electrophoresis and sequenced on either an Illumina MiSeq or NextSeq. PhiX DNA at roughly 4.5-7.5% was added to the libraries to raise base diversity and improve cluster recognition. In the original analysis: Demultiplexor extracted UMIs from read 2, combined them with read 1 TCR sequence, and split reads by sample indices. V and J genes and V-J junctions were identified by Decombinator, which gave every TCR a five-part identifier that included V and J deletions. Collapsinator relied on UMIs to correct both sequencing errors and PCR amplification heterogeneity, producing a UMI-based abundance for each TCR. CDR3Translator converted identifiers to nucleotide sequence, translated to amino acids, and extracted CDR3 regions using terminal motifs. After normalization to the amount of input RNA, error-corrected alpha and beta TCR counts from blood and skin were compared. Starting from the raw public reads, TCRdb applied fastp trimming at Q25, assembled clones with MiXCR and retained in-frame beta chains. Rows with one shared CDR3 protein collapse into an entry with the most common genes and DNA. TCRdb assigned the V and J calls; the authors' analysis was not used. Within this sample are approximately 37,000 distinct CDR3 sequences, with approximately 9.9% of them counted one time only. About 4% of the sample belongs to the ten largest clones.

What the treatment or condition label conveys for this sample: skin biopsy from PPD injection site in Mantoux-positive individual. The study reported a robust and sensitive protocol to amplify, sequence and analyze TCRs, based on 3' ligation of a UMI-containing oligonucleotide to TCR cDNA. The tuberculin skin test biopsies were taken from PPD-injected sites in individuals who had a positive Mantoux test. Total RNA was used without cell sorting and was treated with RQ1 DNase before reverse transcription, with a target input of roughly 1 to 1,100 ng. To check how robust the pipeline was in samples where T cells make up a minority population, libraries were built from skin biopsies and whole blood.

The rearrangement joined TRBV7-9 to TRBJ2-2; 8 junctional bases match TRBD2. Sequences were derived from skin, sampled from a tuberculin skin test site. The source is an adult in good health. The CDR3 in this case is CASSLVPGGTGELFF. The DNA sequence is given as TGTGCCAGCAGCTTAGTTCCGGGAGGGACCGGGGAGCTGTTTTTT.